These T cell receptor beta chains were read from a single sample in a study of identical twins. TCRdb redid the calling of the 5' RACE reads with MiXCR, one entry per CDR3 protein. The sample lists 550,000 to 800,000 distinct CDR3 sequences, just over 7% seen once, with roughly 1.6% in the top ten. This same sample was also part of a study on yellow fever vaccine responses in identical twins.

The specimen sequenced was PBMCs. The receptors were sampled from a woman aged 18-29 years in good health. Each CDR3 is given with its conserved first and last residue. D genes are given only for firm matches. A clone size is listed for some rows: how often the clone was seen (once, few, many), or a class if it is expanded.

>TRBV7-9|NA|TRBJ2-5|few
TGTGCCAGCAGCCGAGTTGGGGAACAAGAGACCCAGTACTTC
CASSRVGEQETQYF
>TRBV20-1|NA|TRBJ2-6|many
TGCAGTGCTAGGAGGGCCGAGAGCTCTGGGGCCAACGTCCTGACTTTC
CSARRAESSGANVLTF
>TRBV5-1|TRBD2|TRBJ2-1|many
TGCGCCAGCAGCCAGATGACTAGCGGTTCCGATGAGCAGTTCTTC
CASSQMTSGSDEQFF
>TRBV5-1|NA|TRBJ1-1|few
TGCGCCAGCAGCTTGGGTGAGGGTGATAATGAGGGGGACACCATGAACACTGAAGCTTTCTTT
CASSLGEGDNEGDTMNTEAFF
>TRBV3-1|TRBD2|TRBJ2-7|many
TGTGCCAGCAGCCATAGCGGGGCACCCTACGAGCAGTACTTC
CASSHSGAPYEQYF
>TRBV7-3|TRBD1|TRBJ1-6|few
TGTGCCAGCAGCTTAACACCGACCGGGACAGGGGCTAATTCACCCCTCCACTTT
CASSLTPTGTGANSPLHF
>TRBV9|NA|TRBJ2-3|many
TGTGCCAGCAGCGTAGATACTTATAGCACAGATACGCAGTATTTT
CASSVDTYSTDTQYF
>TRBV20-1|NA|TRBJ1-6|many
TGCAGTGCAAACCCACCCGCGGCACATTCACCCCTCCACTTT
CSANPPAAHSPLHF
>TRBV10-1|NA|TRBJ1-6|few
TGCGCCAGCAGTGACACGAATAATTCACCCCTCCACTTT
CASSDTNNSPLHF
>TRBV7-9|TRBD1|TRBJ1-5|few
TGTGCCAGCAGCTTGGACAGGGGGTGGTTGTCCGATCAGCCCCAGCATTTT
CASSLDRGWLSDQPQHF
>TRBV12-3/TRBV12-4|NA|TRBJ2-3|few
TGTGCCAGCAGTTTCGGGGACATTTCTAGCACAGATACGCAGTATTTT
CASSFGDISSTDTQYF
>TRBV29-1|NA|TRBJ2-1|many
TGCAGCGCCCATAGCGCACCCGGCGATGAGCAGTTCTTC
CSAHSAPGDEQFF
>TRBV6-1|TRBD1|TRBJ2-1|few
TGTGCCAGCAGTGCGGACAGGGGGCAGCGCTACAATGAGCAGTTCTTC
CASSADRGQRYNEQFF
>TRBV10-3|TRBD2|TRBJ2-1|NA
TGTGCCATCAGTGAGTCGTCTCTCGGGGGGGCCAGTATATCCTACAATGAGCAGTTCTTC
CAISESSLGGASISYNEQFF
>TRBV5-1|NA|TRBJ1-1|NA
TGCGCCAGCAGCTTGGCGTCAGGGGTACGAGGCACTGAAGCTTTCTTT
CASSLASGVRGTEAFF
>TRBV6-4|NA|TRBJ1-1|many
TGTGCCAGCAGTGAACGAGGCGAGAACACTGAAGCTTTCTTT
CASSERGENTEAFF
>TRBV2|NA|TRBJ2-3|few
TGTGCCAGCGGCTTGTCTATATGGGATACGCAGTATTTT
CASGLSIWDTQYF